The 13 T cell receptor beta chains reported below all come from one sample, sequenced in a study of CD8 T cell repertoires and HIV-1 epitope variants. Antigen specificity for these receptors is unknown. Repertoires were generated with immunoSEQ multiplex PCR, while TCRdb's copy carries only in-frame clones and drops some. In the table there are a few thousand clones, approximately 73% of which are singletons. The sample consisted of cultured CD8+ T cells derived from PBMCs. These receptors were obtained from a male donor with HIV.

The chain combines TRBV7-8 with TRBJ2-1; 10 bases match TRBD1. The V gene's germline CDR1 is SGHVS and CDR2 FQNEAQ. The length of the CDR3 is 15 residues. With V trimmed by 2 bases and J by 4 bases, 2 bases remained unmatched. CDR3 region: CASSLRGQGYNEQFF. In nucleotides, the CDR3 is TGTGCCAGCAGCTTAAGGGGACAGGGGTACAATGAGCAGTTCTTC.

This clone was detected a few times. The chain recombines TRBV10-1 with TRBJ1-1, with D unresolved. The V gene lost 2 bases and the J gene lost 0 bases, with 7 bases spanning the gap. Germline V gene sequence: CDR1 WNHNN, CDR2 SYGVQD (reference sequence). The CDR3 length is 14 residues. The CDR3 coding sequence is TGCGCCAGCAGTGAGGGCAGTATGAACACTGAAGCTTTCTTT. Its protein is CASSEGSMNTEAFF.

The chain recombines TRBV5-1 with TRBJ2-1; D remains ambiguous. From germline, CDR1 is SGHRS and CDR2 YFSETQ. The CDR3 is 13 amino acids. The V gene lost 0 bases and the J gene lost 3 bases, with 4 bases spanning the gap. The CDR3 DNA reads TGCGCCAGCAGCTTGGGTGTCTACAATGAGCAGTTCTTC. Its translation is CASSLGVYNEQFF. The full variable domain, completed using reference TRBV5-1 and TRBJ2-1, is KAGVTQTPRYLIKTRGQQVTLSCSPISGHRSVSWYQQTPGQGLQFLFEYFSETQRNKGNFPGRFSGRQFSNSRSEMNVSTLELGDSALYLCASSLGVYNEQFFGPGTRLTVL.

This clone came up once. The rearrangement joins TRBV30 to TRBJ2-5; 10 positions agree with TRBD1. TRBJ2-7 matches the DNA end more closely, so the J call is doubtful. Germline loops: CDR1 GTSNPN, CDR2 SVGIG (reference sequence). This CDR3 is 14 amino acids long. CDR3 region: CAWSTGTGANEQYF. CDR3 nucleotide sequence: TGTGCCTGGAGTACCGGGACAGGGGCGAACGAGCAGTACTTC.

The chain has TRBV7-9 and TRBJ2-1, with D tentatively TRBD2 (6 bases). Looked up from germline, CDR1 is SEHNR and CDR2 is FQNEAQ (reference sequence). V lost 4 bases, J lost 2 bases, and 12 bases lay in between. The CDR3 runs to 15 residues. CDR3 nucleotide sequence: TGTGCCAGCAGCTCTAGCGATAACGCCTACAATGAGCAGTTCTTC. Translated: CASSSSDNAYNEQFF.

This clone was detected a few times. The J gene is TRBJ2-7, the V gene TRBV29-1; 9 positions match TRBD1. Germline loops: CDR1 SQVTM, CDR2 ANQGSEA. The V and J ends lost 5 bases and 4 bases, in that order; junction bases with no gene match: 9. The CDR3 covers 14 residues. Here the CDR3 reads CSVLLGTGLYEQYF. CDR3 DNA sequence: TGCAGCGTTTTGCTCGGGACAGGGTTGTACGAGCAGTACTTC.

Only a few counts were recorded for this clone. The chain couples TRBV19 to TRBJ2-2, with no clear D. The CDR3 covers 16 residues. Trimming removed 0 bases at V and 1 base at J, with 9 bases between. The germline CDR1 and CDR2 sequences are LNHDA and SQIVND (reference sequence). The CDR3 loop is CASSIDLRGNTGELFF. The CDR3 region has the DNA TGTGCCAGTAGTATAGATCTTCGTGGGAACACCGGGGAGCTGTTTTTT.

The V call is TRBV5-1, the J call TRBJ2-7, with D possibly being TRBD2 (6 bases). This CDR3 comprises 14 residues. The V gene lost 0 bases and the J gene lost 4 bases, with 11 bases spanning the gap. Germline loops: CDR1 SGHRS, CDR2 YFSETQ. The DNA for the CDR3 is TGCGCCAGCAGCTTGGGTCAGGGACTTTACGAGCAGTACTTC. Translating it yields CASSLGQGLYEQYF. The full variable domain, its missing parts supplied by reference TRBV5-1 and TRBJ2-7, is KAGVTQTPRYLIKTRGQQVTLSCSPISGHRSVSWYQQTPGQGLQFLFEYFSETQRNKGNFPGRFSGRQFSNSRSEMNVSTLELGDSALYLCASSLGQGLYEQYFGPGTRLTVT.

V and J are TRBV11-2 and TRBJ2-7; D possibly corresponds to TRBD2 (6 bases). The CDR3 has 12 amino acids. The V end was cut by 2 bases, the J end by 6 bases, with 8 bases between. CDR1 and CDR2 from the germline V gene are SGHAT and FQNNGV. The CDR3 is CASSLRAGEQYF. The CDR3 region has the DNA TGTGCCAGCAGCTTACGAGCGGGCGAGCAGTACTTC.

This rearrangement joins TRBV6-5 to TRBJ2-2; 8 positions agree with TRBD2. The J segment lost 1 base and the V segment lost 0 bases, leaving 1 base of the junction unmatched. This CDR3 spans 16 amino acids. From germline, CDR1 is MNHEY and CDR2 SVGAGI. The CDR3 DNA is TGTGCCAGCAGTTACTCGGCGGGGGGGAACACCGGGGAGCTGTTTTTT. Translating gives CASSYSAGGNTGELFF.

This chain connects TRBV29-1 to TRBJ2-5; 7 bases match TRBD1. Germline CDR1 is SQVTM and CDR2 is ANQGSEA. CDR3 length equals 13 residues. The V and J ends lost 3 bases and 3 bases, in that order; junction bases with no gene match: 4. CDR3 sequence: CSVDDRVEETQYF. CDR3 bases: TGCAGCGTTGACGACAGGGTTGAAGAGACCCAGTACTTC.

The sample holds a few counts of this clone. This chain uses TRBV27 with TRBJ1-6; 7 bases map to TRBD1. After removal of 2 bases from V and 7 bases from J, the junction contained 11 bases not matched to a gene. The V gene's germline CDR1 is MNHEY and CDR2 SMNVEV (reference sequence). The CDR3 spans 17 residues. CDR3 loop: CASSLQGVGLLNSPLHF. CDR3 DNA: TGTGCCAGCAGTTTACAGGGGGTTGGCCTCCTAAATTCACCCCTCCACTTT.

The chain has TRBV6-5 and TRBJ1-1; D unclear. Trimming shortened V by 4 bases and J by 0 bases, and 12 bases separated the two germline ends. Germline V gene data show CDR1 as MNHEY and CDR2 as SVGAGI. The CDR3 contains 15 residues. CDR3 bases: TGTGCCAGCAGTTGGACCTTCGCCTTGAACACTGAAGCTTTCTTT. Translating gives CASSWTFALNTEAFF.